The present entry profiles one TCR beta chain with its context. Its target is not known. V shed 3 bases, J shed 0 bases, and the junction held 6 bases outside the gene matches. Germline lookup yields CDR1 SGHTA and CDR2 FQGNSA. The CDR3 sequence is 16 residues long. The data stem from a study of T cell responses to AZD1222 COVID-19 vaccine. General study findings and limits: Researchers report vaccine-associated CD4 TCRs spanning spike, with dominance at 160-218 and 743-854. Once two AZD1222 doses were given, Spike-specific TCR breadth and depth went up. Repertoires in all cases were sampled only once the peak T cell response had passed.

Clones were read by immunoSEQ multiplex PCR, and TCRdb kept only the in-frame ones, dropping some. Counted here are about 210,000 clones, about 94% occurring once; the ten biggest clones make up over 1.5%. Sequences were derived from peripheral blood, sampled 28 days after the second dose of the MenACWY control vaccine. The chain carries TRBV7-2 and TRBJ2-3; 7 nucleotides agree with TRBD2. This receptor was obtained from an adult who received the MenACWY meningococcal vaccine as a control. The CDR3 reads CASSLGGVRSTDTQYF. CDR3 coding DNA: TGTGCCAGCAGCTTGGGGGGGGTTCGGAGCACAGATACGCAGTATTTT.